This passage covers 6 T cell receptor beta chains from one sample sequenced in a study of response to subunit inactivated influenza vaccine. TCRdb independently ran MiXCR on the RT-PCR reads; one entry per CDR3 protein. Among 650,000 to 850,000 distinct CDR3 sequences, about 15% were seen once, and the ten largest hold around 7%. This specimen consisted of PBMCs from blood, obtained 14 to 15 days before vaccination. The origin of the receptors is a man aged 45-65 years who received an inactivated influenza vaccine.

There are a few counts of this clonotype. This chain joins TRBV11-1 and TRBJ2-3; the match to TRBD2 covers 10 bases. Looked up from germline, CDR1 is SGHAT and CDR2 is FQDESV (reference sequence). Trimming cost V 0 bases and J 6 bases; bases outside gene matches: 15. CDR3 length: 19 amino acids. The CDR3 DNA reads TGTGCCAGCAGCTTAGCGGCTAGCGGGAGTCCCCTTTTCCCTGATACGCAGTATTTT. Protein product: CASSLAASGSPLFPDTQYF.

The chain carries TRBV20-1 and TRBJ1-2, with TRBD1 matching 8 bases. The CDR3 extends over 16 amino acids. The ends lost 3 bases at V and 3 bases at J; junction bases unmatched: 12. Germline values: CDR1 DFQATT, CDR2 SNEGSKA (reference sequence). The CDR3 sequence is CSARNDRGRVDYGYTF. The CDR3, as DNA: TGCAGTGCTAGGAACGACAGGGGAAGAGTGGACTATGGCTACACCTTC.

This clonotype showed up just a few times. CDR3 region: CASSQPGTAYEQYF. CDR3 DNA sequence: TGTGCCAGCAGCCAGCCCGGGACAGCCTACGAGCAGTACTTC. The gene calls are TRBV4-2 and TRBJ2-7; 7 positions agree with TRBD1. Germline V gives CDR1 LGHNA, CDR2 YNFKEQ. The ends lost 3 bases at V and 2 bases at J; junction bases unmatched: 4. The CDR3 sequence is 14 residues long.

This clonotype has more than one count but fewer than ten. The rearrangement joins TRBV29-1 to TRBJ2-1; 7 bases align to TRBD1. The CDR3 runs 14 residues. Germline CDR1 is SQVTM and CDR2 is ANQGSEA. V was pared by 4 bases and J by 4 bases, with 7 bases of the junction left unmatched. This CDR3 reads CSVGGTESYNEQFF. The CDR3 DNA reads TGCAGCGTTGGAGGGACAGAAAGTTACAATGAGCAGTTCTTC.

This rearrangement joins TRBV5-1 to TRBJ2-2; D ambiguous. Germline V gene lookup returns CDR1 SGHRS and CDR2 YFSETQ. The CDR3 spans 16 residues. V gave up 0 bases and J gave up 2 bases, with 11 bases separating them. The CDR3 nucleotides are TGCGCCAGCAGCTTGGCCTGGGGTCCCAACACCGGGGAGCTGTTTTTT. It translates to CASSLAWGPNTGELFF. The full variable domain, with the rest looked up from reference TRBV5-1 and TRBJ2-2, is KAGVTQTPRYLIKTRGQQVTLSCSPISGHRSVSWYQQTPGQGLQFLFEYFSETQRNKGNFPGRFSGRQFSNSRSEMNVSTLELGDSALYLCASSLAWGPNTGELFFGEGSRLTVL.

This clonotype was recorded many times. The rearrangement joins TRBV28 to TRBJ2-7, with D unclear. The V end was cut by 5 bases, the J end by 0 bases, with 5 bases between. The CDR3 covers 12 residues. Germline V gives CDR1 MDHEN, CDR2 SYDVKM. CDR3 DNA sequence: TGTGCCAGCAGTCCTAGCTCCTACGAGCAGTACTTC. Protein product: CASSPSSYEQYF.